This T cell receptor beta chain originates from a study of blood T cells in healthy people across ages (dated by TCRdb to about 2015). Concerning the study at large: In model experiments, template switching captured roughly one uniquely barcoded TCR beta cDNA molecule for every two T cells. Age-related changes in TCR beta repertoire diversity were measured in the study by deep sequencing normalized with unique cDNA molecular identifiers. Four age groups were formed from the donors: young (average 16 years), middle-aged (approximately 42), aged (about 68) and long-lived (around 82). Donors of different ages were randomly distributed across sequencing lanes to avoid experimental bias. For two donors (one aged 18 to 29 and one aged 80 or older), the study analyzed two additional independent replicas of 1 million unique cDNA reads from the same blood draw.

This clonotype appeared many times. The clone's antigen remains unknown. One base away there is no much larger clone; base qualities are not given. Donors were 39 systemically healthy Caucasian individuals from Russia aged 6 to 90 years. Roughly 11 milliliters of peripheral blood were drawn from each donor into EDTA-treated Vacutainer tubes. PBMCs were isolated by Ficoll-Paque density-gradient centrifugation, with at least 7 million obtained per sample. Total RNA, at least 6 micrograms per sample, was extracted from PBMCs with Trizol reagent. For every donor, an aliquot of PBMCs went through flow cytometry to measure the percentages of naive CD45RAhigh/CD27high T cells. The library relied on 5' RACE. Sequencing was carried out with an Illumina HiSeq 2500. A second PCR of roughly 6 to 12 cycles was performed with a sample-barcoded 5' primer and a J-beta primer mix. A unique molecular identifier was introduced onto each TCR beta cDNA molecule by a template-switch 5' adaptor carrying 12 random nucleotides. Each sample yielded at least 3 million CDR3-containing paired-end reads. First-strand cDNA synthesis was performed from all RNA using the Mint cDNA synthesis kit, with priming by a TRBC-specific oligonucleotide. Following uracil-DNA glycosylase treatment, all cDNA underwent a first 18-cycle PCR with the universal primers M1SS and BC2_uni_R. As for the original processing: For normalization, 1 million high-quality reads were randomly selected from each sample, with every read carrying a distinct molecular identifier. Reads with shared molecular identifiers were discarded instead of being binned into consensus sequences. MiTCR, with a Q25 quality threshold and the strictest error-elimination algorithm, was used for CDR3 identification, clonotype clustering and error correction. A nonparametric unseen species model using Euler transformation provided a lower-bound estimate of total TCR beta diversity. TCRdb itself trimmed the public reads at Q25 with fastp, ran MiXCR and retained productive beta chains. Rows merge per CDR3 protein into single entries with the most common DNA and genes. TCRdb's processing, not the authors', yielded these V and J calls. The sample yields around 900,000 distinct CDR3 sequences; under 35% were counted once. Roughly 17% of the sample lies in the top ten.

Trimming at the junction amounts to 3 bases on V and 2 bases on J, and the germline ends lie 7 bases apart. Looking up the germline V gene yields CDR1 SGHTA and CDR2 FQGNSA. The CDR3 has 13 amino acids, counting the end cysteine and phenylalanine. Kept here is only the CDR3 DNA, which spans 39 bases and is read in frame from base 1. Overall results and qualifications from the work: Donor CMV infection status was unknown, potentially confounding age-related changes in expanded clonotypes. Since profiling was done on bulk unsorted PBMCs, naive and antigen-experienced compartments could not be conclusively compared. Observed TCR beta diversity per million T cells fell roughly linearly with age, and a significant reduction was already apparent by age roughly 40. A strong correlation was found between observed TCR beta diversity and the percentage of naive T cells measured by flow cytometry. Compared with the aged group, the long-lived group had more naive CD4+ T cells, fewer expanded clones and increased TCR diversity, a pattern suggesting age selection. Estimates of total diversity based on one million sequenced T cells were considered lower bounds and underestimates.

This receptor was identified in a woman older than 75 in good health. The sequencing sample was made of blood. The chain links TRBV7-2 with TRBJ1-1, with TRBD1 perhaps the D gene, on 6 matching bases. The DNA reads TGTGCCAGCAGCTTGGACAGTAACACTGAAGCTTTCTTT. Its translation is CASSLDSNTEAFF.